This T cell receptor (beta chain) was observed in a study of blood T cell repertoires in COVID-19. Method: immunoSEQ multiplex PCR; TCRdb's copy keeps in-frame clones and lacks some. The sample contains almost 300,000 clones, roughly 89% of which appear only once. The germline CDR1 and CDR2 sequences are LNHDA and SQIVND (reference sequence). The CDR3 sequence is 13 residues long. The ends were cut back, 8 bases at V and 2 bases at J, with 10 bases in the middle. The receptor was isolated from a woman in her 30s with COVID-19, enrolled during active disease. The sequencing input was peripheral blood. This chain joins TRBV19 and TRBJ1-5; D is unclear. DNA for the CDR3: TGTGCCAGTGATCCCACGGGCAATCAGCCCCAGCATTTT. Its translation: CASDPTGNQPQHF.